This T cell receptor beta chain emerged from a study of shared T cell receptors in the human thymus. This CDR3 is 16 amino acids long. Trimming left V 2 bases short and J 5 bases short, with 16 bases between. Germline V gives CDR1 SGHTA, CDR2 FQGNSA. Assay used: immunoSEQ multiplex PCR; TCRdb lists only in-frame clones, some missing. The sample holds roughly 710,000 clones; over 75% are singletons and the top ten take more than 0.008%. A further study also used this sample, focusing on human thymus T cells. As reported in that work: Infants, healthy and Finnish, who were having corrective surgery for congenital heart defects served as donors. Resections removed during corrective heart surgery provided the thymus tissue used. In thymic and blood repertoires alike, V and J usage looked biased. Unrelated individuals reportedly shared highly overlapping thymic TCR repertoires.

The material sequenced was thymocytes. The rearrangement links TRBV7-2 to TRBJ2-1; TRBD2 is a possible D gene (6 bases). This TCR derives from a girl under two years old with a congenital heart defect. The CDR3 coding sequence is TGTGCCAGCAGCTTATCCCCCCTGGAGGGCCACAATGAGCAGTTCTTC. Protein product: CASSLSPLEGHNEQFF.